Listed below are T cell receptor beta chains from one sample, sequenced in a study of cytomegalovirus exposure and HLA in healthy donors. The protocol was immunoSEQ multiplex PCR, while the TCRdb copy is restricted to in-frame clones and leaves out a portion. Of about 200,000 clones in the sample, 75% to 80% are singletons; the top ten hold about 1.8%. Material: PBMCs. Receptor source: a man between 18 and 29 years old in good health and CMV-seronegative. CDR3s include the opening cysteine and the closing phenylalanine or tryptophan. A D gene is named only where the DNA matches it firmly. Only part of the rows carry a size: once, few, many, or a class if the clone is expanded.

v_call: TRBV20-1; j_call: TRBJ2-2; clone_size: -; d_call: -; cdr3_nt: TGCAGTGCCTCGGACAGCGGGGAGCTGTTTTTT; cdr3_aa: CSASDSGELFF
v_call: TRBV5-4; j_call: TRBJ1-1; clone_size: -; d_call: TRBD1; cdr3_nt: TGTGCCAGCAAGTTAGACAGGGGGAACACTGAAGCTTTCTTT; cdr3_aa: CASKLDRGNTEAFF
v_call: TRBV30; j_call: TRBJ2-7; clone_size: once; d_call: TRBD1; cdr3_nt: TGTGCCTGGAACAGGGGCGGGTACGAGCAGTACTTC; cdr3_aa: CAWNRGGYEQYF
v_call: TRBV5-1; j_call: TRBJ1-3; clone_size: -; d_call: -; cdr3_nt: TGCGCCAGCAGCTTGGGGGGAATACAGGCAGCTGGAAACACCATATATTTT; cdr3_aa: CASSLGGIQAAGNTIYF
v_call: TRBV9; j_call: TRBJ2-2; clone_size: -; d_call: -; cdr3_nt: TGTGCCAGCAGCGTAGGGGGCGGGACGAACACCGGGGAGCTGTTTTTT; cdr3_aa: CASSVGGGTNTGELFF
v_call: TRBV5-4; j_call: TRBJ2-1; clone_size: -; d_call: TRBD2; cdr3_nt: TGTGCCAGCAGCTTGGCTAGCGGGAGGTCTAATGAGCAGTTCTTC; cdr3_aa: CASSLASGRSNEQFF
v_call: TRBV11-2; j_call: TRBJ1-1; clone_size: -; d_call: -; cdr3_nt: TGTGCCAGCAGCTTAGGGGGAAGAGGGGGAAACACTGAAGCTTTCTTT; cdr3_aa: CASSLGGRGGNTEAFF
v_call: TRBV11-2; j_call: TRBJ2-7; clone_size: once; d_call: TRBD2; cdr3_nt: TGTGCCAGCAGCTCTCGGGGGGGACTAATCTACGAGCAGTACTTC; cdr3_aa: CASSSRGGLIYEQYF
v_call: TRBV5-6; j_call: TRBJ1-5; clone_size: -; d_call: -; cdr3_nt: TGTGCCAGCAGCTTACAGGGCGGCAATCAGCCCCAGCATTTT; cdr3_aa: CASSLQGGNQPQHF
v_call: TRBV5-1; j_call: TRBJ1-2; clone_size: -; d_call: -; cdr3_nt: TGCGCCAGCAGCTTGGGCCCCACAGGGCCAGGAGGCTACACCTTC; cdr3_aa: CASSLGPTGPGGYTF
v_call: TRBV11-2; j_call: TRBJ1-1; clone_size: -; d_call: TRBD1; cdr3_nt: TGTGCCAGCAGCGCCGGGACAGGGGGCACTGAAGCTTTCTTT; cdr3_aa: CASSAGTGGTEAFF
v_call: TRBV5-6; j_call: TRBJ2-7; clone_size: few; d_call: -; cdr3_nt: TGTGCCAGCAGCTTCCAGACTAGTCGCGAGCAGTACTTC; cdr3_aa: CASSFQTSREQYF
v_call: TRBV27; j_call: TRBJ2-2; clone_size: -; d_call: TRBD2; cdr3_nt: TGTGCCAGCAGCCCGACTAGCGGCACCGGGGAGCTGTTTTTT; cdr3_aa: CASSPTSGTGELFF
v_call: TRBV7-9; j_call: TRBJ2-7; clone_size: -; d_call: -; cdr3_nt: TGTTCCAGCAGCCCCCGGCAGGGCGCCTACGAGCAGTACTTC; cdr3_aa: CSSSPRQGAYEQYF
v_call: TRBV5-1; j_call: TRBJ2-1; clone_size: -; d_call: -; cdr3_nt: TGCGCCAGCAGCTTTAGGACGGGAGCCTTCAATGAGCAGTTCTTC; cdr3_aa: CASSFRTGAFNEQFF
v_call: TRBV19; j_call: TRBJ2-1; clone_size: -; d_call: -; cdr3_nt: TGTGCCAGTAGTATGGCCTCCTACAATGAGCAGTTCTTC; cdr3_aa: CASSMASYNEQFF
v_call: TRBV12-5; j_call: TRBJ1-2; clone_size: -; d_call: -; cdr3_nt: TGTGCTAGTGGTTTGATTGGGACAAAGGCTAACTATGGCTACACCTTC; cdr3_aa: CASGLIGTKANYGYTF
v_call: TRBV5-4; j_call: TRBJ1-5; clone_size: -; d_call: -; cdr3_nt: TGTGCCAGCAGCTTTGGTACAACCCAGCATTTT; cdr3_aa: CASSFGTTQHF
v_call: TRBV11-1; j_call: TRBJ1-2; clone_size: -; d_call: TRBD1; cdr3_nt: TGTGCCAGCAGCCACGGACAGGGGGCAATTCGGTATGGCTACACCTTC; cdr3_aa: CASSHGQGAIRYGYTF
v_call: TRBV6-5; j_call: TRBJ2-2; clone_size: -; d_call: -; cdr3_nt: TGTGCCAGCAGTTACGGGACACACCTTAACACCGGGGAGCTGTTTTTT; cdr3_aa: CASSYGTHLNTGELFF
v_call: TRBV6-6; j_call: TRBJ2-1; clone_size: once; d_call: -; cdr3_nt: TGTGCCAGCAGCTCCTTCTCCTACAATGAGCAGTTCTTC; cdr3_aa: CASSSFSYNEQFF
v_call: TRBV30; j_call: TRBJ1-4; clone_size: -; d_call: TRBD1; cdr3_nt: TGTGCCTGGAGTTCGGGACAGCCTAATGAAAAACTGTTTTTT; cdr3_aa: CAWSSGQPNEKLFF
v_call: TRBV19; j_call: TRBJ2-5; clone_size: once; d_call: TRBD2; cdr3_nt: TGTGCCAGTAGTATAGAGCGGGGGCAAGAGACCCAGTACTTC; cdr3_aa: CASSIERGQETQYF
v_call: TRBV7-2; j_call: TRBJ2-7; clone_size: -; d_call: -; cdr3_nt: TGTGCCAGCAGCCAACTGACAGCAGCCTACGAGCAGTACTTC; cdr3_aa: CASSQLTAAYEQYF
v_call: TRBV11-3; j_call: TRBJ1-1; clone_size: -; d_call: -; cdr3_nt: TGTGCCAGCAGCTTACATCAGGGAAACACTGAAGCTTTCTTT; cdr3_aa: CASSLHQGNTEAFF
v_call: TRBV30; j_call: TRBJ1-6; clone_size: -; d_call: TRBD1; cdr3_nt: TGTGCCTGGGCTGGACAGGGGTATTCACCCCTCCACTTT; cdr3_aa: CAWAGQGYSPLHF
v_call: TRBV27; j_call: TRBJ1-1; clone_size: once; d_call: TRBD1; cdr3_nt: TGTGCCAGCAGTTTAGGGACAGGAATGAACACTGAAGCTTTCTTT; cdr3_aa: CASSLGTGMNTEAFF
v_call: TRBV28; j_call: TRBJ1-1; clone_size: -; d_call: -; cdr3_nt: TGTGCCAGCACCTCCCCAGGGATGGGCACTGAAGCTTTCTTT; cdr3_aa: CASTSPGMGTEAFF
v_call: TRBV30; j_call: TRBJ1-2; clone_size: -; d_call: -; cdr3_nt: TGTGCCTGGAGTGTACAGGGTTCGGGTGGCTACACCTTC; cdr3_aa: CAWSVQGSGGYTF
v_call: TRBV27; j_call: TRBJ1-2; clone_size: -; d_call: TRBD1; cdr3_nt: TGTGCCAGCAGTTTCGGGACAGCATATGGCTACACCTTC; cdr3_aa: CASSFGTAYGYTF
v_call: TRBV2; j_call: TRBJ2-5; clone_size: -; d_call: TRBD2; cdr3_nt: TGTGCCAGCAGGAACGGGGGGCAAGAGACCCAGTACTTC; cdr3_aa: CASRNGGQETQYF
v_call: TRBV6-5; j_call: TRBJ2-1; clone_size: -; d_call: -; cdr3_nt: TGTGCCAGCAGCTCAAATACACCCAATGAGCAGTTCTTC; cdr3_aa: CASSSNTPNEQFF
v_call: TRBV19; j_call: TRBJ2-3; clone_size: few; d_call: -; cdr3_nt: TGTGCCAGTAGTATTCGCGTCCTTGACCCCACCAGGATGGATACGCAGTATTTT; cdr3_aa: CASSIRVLDPTRMDTQYF
v_call: TRBV7-3; j_call: TRBJ2-1; clone_size: -; d_call: TRBD2; cdr3_nt: TGTGCCAGCAGCTCGACTAGCGGGGGGGTACTCTCCTACAATGAGCAGTTCTTC; cdr3_aa: CASSSTSGGVLSYNEQFF
v_call: TRBV5-6; j_call: TRBJ2-7; clone_size: few; d_call: TRBD1; cdr3_nt: TGTGCCAGCAGACCAACAGGGGGAGTCGAGCAGTACTTC; cdr3_aa: CASRPTGGVEQYF
v_call: TRBV30; j_call: TRBJ2-3; clone_size: -; d_call: TRBD2; cdr3_nt: TGTGCCTGGCGTGTGGCCCTTTTAGCGGGAGTCACAGATACGCAGTATTTT; cdr3_aa: CAWRVALLAGVTDTQYF
v_call: TRBV25-1; j_call: TRBJ2-7; clone_size: -; d_call: -; cdr3_nt: TGTGCCAGCAGTGAATGGGGGACAACCTACGAGCAGTACTTC; cdr3_aa: CASSEWGTTYEQYF
v_call: TRBV11-3; j_call: TRBJ2-5; clone_size: -; d_call: TRBD2; cdr3_nt: TGTGCCAGCAGCTTAGAGGGGGGGGGACTTCAAGAGACCCAGTACTTC; cdr3_aa: CASSLEGGGLQETQYF
v_call: TRBV5-6; j_call: TRBJ1-3; clone_size: -; d_call: -; cdr3_nt: TGTGCCAGCAGCTTGTTTCAAGCCTCTGGAAACACCATATATTTT; cdr3_aa: CASSLFQASGNTIYF
v_call: TRBV29-1; j_call: TRBJ2-7; clone_size: -; d_call: TRBD1; cdr3_nt: TGCAGCGTTGCGGACGGGACAGCCTACGAGCAGTACTTC; cdr3_aa: CSVADGTAYEQYF
v_call: TRBV11-3; j_call: TRBJ2-7; clone_size: -; d_call: -; cdr3_nt: TGTGCCAGCAGCCAGGCAGGCTACGAGCAGTACTTC; cdr3_aa: CASSQAGYEQYF
v_call: TRBV10-1; j_call: TRBJ2-5; clone_size: once; d_call: -; cdr3_nt: TGCGCCAGGTTGAGACAGGACCAAGAGACCCAGTACTTC; cdr3_aa: CARLRQDQETQYF
v_call: TRBV29-1; j_call: TRBJ1-1; clone_size: -; d_call: -; cdr3_nt: TGCAGCGTTCGGGGTAAACTCGTCTTCGAAGCTTTCTTT; cdr3_aa: CSVRGKLVFEAFF
v_call: TRBV14; j_call: TRBJ2-3; clone_size: -; d_call: TRBD2; cdr3_nt: TGTGCCAGCAGCCAAGATATTAGCGGGGCAGATACGCAGTATTTT; cdr3_aa: CASSQDISGADTQYF